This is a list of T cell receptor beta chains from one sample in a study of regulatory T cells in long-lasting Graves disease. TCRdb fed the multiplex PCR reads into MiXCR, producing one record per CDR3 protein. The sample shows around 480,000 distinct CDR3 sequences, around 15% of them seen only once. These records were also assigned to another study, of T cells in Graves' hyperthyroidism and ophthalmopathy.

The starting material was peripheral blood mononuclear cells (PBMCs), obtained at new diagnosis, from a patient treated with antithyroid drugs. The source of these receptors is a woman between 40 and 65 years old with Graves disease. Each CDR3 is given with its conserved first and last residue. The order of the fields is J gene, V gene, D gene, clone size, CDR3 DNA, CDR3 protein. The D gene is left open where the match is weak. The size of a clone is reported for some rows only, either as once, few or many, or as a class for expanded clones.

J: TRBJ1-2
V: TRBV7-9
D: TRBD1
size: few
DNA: TGTGCCAGCAGCCCCGGGACAGGGGGCCACTATGGCTACACCTTC
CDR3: CASSPGTGGHYGYTF

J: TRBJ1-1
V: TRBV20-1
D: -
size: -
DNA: TGCAGTGCTAGAGATCCGGCCTGGGCCGAAGCTTTCTTT
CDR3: CSARDPAWAEAFF

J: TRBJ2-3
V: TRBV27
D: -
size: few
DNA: TGTGCCAGCAGTCTCCGGGACATCTTCTATTTT
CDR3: CASSLRDIFYF

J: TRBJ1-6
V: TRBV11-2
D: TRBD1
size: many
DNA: TGTGCCAGCAGCTCCCCGACAGGGGGCCGTCATTCACCCCTCCACTTT
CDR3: CASSSPTGGRHSPLHF

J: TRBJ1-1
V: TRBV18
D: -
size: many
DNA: TGTGCCAGCTCACCAGAAATCATGAACACTGAAGCTTTCTTT
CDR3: CASSPEIMNTEAFF

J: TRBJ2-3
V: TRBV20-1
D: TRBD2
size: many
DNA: TGCAGTGCACCCGCGGGGGGGAGCACAGATACGCAGTATTTT
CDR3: CSAPAGGSTDTQYF

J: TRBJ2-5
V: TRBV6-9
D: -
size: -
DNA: TGTGCCAGCAGTTACTCCCGGAGGACCCAGTACTTC
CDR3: CASSYSRRTQYF

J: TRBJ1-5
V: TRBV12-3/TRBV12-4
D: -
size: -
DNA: TGTGCCAGCAGTGTCGGGACACTACAAGGGCCCCAGCATTTT
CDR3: CASSVGTLQGPQHF

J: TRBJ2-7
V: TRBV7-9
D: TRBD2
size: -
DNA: TGTGCCAGCAGCTCCCCCGGGGTAGCGGGGGCCTACGAGCAGTACTTC
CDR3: CASSSPGVAGAYEQYF

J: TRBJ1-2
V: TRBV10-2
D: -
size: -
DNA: TGCGCCAGCAGACAGGACGCCTGTGGCTACACCTTC
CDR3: CASRQDACGYTF

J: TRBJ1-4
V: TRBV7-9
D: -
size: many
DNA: TGTGCCAGCAGCTCCGATATCGGGGAAAAACTGTTTTTT
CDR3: CASSSDIGEKLFF

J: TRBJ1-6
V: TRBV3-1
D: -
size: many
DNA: TGTGCCAGCAGCCGAAATGAGGGAATGAATTCACCCCTCCACTTT
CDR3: CASSRNEGMNSPLHF

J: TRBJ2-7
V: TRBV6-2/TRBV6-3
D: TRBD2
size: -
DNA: TGTGCCAGCAGTTACTCGATGCTAGCGGGGGAGCAGTACTTC
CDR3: CASSYSMLAGEQYF

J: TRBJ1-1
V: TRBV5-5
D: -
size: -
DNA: TGTGCCAGCAGCGTGACCTGGTTAGTTAACACTGAAGCTTTCTTT
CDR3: CASSVTWLVNTEAFF

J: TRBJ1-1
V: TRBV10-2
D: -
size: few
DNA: TGCGCCAGCATGGAGGGGCTAACTGAAGCTTTCTTT
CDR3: CASMEGLTEAFF

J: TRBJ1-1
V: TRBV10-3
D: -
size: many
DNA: TGTGCCATCAGTGAGTCGAGGGGGACCGCTGAAGCTTTCTTT
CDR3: CAISESRGTAEAFF

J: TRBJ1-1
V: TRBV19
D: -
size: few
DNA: TGTGCCAGTATTCCCGCCGCCGGTCGGTATACTGAAGCTTTCTTT
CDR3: CASIPAAGRYTEAFF

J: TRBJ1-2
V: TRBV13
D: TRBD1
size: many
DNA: TGTGCCAGCAGCTTAGGACGACAGGGGGCCCGTGGCTACACCTTC
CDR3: CASSLGRQGARGYTF